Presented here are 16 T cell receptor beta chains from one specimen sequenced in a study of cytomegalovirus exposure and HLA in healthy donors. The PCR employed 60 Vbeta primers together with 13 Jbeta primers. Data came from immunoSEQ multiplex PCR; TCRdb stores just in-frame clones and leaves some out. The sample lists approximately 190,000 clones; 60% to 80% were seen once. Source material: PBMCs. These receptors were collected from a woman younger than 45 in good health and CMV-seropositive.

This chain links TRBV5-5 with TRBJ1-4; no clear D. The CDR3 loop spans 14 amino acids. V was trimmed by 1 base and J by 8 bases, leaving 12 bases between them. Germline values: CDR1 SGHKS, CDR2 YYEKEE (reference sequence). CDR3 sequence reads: CASSLRGVGEKLFF. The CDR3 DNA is TGTGCCAGCAGCTTGCGCGGGGTAGGCGAAAAACTGTTTTTT.

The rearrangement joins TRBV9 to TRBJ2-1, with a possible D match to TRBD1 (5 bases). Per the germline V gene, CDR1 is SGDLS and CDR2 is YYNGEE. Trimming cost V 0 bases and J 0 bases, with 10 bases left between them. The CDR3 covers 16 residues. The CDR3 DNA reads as TGTGCCAGCAGCGTAGGTGGGGCTGGCTCCTACAATGAGCAGTTCTTC. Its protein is CASSVGGAGSYNEQFF.

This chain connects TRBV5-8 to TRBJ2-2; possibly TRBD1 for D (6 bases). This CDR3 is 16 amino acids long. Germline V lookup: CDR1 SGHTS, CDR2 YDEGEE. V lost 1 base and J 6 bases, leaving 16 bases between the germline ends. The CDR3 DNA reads TGTGCCAGCAGCTTGTGGGGGTACACAGGGTCCGGGGAGCTGTTTTTT. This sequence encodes CASSLWGYTGSGELFF.

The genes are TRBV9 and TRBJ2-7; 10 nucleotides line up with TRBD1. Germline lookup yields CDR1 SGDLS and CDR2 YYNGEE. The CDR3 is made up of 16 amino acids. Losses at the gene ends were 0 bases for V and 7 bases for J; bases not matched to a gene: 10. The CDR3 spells CASSVGLGQGSWEQYF. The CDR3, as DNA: TGTGCCAGCAGCGTAGGCCTGGGACAGGGGTCGTGGGAGCAGTACTTC.

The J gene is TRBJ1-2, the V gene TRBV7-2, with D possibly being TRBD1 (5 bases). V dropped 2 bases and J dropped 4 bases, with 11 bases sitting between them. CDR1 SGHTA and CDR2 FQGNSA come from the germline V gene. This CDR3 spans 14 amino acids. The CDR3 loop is CASSLRDWGYGYTF. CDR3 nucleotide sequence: TGTGCCAGCAGCTTACGGGACTGGGGCTATGGCTACACCTTC.

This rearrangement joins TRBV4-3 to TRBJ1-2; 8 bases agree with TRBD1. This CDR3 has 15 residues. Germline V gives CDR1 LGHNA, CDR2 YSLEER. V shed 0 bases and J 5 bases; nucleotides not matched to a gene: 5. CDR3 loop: CASSQDGTGYYGYTF. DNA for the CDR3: TGCGCCAGCAGCCAAGACGGGACAGGATATTATGGCTACACCTTC.

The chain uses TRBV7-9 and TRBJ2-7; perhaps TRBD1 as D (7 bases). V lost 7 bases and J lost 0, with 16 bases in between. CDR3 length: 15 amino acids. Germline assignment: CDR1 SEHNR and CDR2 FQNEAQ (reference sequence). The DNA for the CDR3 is TGTGCCAGCACCGGGGGACAGACTAACTCCTACGAGCAGTACTTC. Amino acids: CASTGGQTNSYEQYF.

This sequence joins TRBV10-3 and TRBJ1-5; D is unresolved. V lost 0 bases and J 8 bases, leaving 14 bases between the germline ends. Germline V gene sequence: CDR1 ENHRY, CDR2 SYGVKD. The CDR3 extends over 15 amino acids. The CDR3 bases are TGTGCCATCAGTGAGTCGAGCCCGGGGTACAAGCCCCAGCATTTT. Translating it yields CAISESSPGYKPQHF.

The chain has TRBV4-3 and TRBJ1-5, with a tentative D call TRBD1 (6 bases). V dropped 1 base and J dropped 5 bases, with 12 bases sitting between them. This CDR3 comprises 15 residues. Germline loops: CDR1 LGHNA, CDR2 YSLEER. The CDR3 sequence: CASSQVQGKDQPQHF. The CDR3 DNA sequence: TGCGCCAGCAGCCAAGTTCAGGGGAAGGATCAGCCCCAGCATTTT.

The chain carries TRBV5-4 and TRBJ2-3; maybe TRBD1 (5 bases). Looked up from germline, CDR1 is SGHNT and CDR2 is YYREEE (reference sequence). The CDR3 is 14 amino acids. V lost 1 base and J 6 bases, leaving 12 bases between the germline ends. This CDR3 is CASSLSAGMDTQYF. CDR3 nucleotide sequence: TGTGCCAGCAGCTTGTCCGCAGGGATGGATACGCAGTATTTT.

Here the CDR3 reads CASSPQRAGSYNEQFF. DNA for the CDR3: TGTGCCAGCAGCCCCCAGCGGGCCGGCTCCTACAATGAGCAGTTCTTC. This chain links TRBV4-2 with TRBJ2-1, with TRBD2 as a possible D gene (6 bases). CDR1 and CDR2 from the germline V gene are LGHNA and YNFKEQ. The CDR3 extends over 16 amino acids. Trimming cost V 4 bases and J 0 bases, with 13 bases left between them.

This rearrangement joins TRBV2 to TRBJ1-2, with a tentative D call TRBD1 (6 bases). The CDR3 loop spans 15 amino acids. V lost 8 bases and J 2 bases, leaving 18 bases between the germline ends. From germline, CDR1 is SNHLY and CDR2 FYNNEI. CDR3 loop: CASFFGGGPNYGYTF. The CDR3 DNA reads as TGTGCCAGCTTCTTTGGCGGGGGGCCGAACTATGGCTACACCTTC.

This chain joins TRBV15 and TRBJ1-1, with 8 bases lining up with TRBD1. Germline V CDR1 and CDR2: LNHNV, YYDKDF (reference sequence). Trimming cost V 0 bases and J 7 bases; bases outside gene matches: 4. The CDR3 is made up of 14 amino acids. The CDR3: CATSRDWGQDEAFF. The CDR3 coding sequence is TGTGCCACCAGCAGAGATTGGGGACAGGATGAAGCTTTCTTT.

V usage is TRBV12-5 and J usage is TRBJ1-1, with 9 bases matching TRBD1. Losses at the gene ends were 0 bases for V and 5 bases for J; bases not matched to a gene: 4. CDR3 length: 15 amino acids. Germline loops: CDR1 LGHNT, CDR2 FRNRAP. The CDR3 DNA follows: TGTGCTAGTGGTTTGGTACAGGGGGCGAATACTGAAGCTTTCTTT. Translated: CASGLVQGANTEAFF.

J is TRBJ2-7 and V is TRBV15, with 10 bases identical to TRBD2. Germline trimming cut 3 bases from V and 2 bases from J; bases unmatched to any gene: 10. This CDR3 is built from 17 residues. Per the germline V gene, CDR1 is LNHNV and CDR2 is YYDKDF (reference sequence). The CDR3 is CATSRIGAGTSAYEQYF. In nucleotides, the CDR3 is TGTGCCACCAGCAGGATCGGGGCGGGGACTAGCGCCTACGAGCAGTACTTC. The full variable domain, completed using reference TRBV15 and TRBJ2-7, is DAMVIQNPRYQVTQFGKPVTLSCSQTLNHNVMYWYQQKSSQAPKLLFHYYDKDFNNEADTPDNFQSRRPNTSFCFLDIRSPGLGDTAMYLCATSRIGAGTSAYEQYFGPGTRLTVT.

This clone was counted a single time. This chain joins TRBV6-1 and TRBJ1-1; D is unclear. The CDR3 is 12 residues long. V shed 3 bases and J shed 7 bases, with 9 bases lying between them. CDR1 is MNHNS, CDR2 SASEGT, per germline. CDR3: CASSDYYGEAFF. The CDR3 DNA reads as TGTGCCAGCAGTGACTACTATGGTGAAGCTTTCTTT.